A selection of T cell receptor beta chains follows, all from one sample in a study of OX40 agonist ivuxolimab in advanced cancers. The method was immunoSEQ multiplex PCR; TCRdb's version includes in-frame clones alone and lacks a portion of them. The sample shows some 71,000 clones, 86% of them seen only once. Material: CD4+ or CD8+ T cells sorted from blood, obtained in a trial of the OX40 agonist ivuxolimab. Receptors were obtained from an adult with an advanced solid tumor such as melanoma, head and neck, liver or kidney cancer. CDR3s include the opening cysteine and the closing phenylalanine or tryptophan. The D gene is left open where the match is weak. A row's size may be missing; if present it is once, few, many or a size class.

d_call j_call cdr3_length v_call clone_size cdr3_aa cdr3_nt
. TRBJ2-3 17 TRBV5-1 . CASSLWGRGSGTDTQYF TGCGCCAGCAGCTTGTGGGGCAGGGGTAGTGGCACAGATACGCAGTATTTT
. TRBJ1-1 15 TRBV6-5 once CASSYSWGLNTEAFF TGTGCCAGCAGTTACTCGTGGGGTCTGAACACTGAAGCTTTCTTT
. TRBJ2-1 15 TRBV4-1 . CASSQDRTSYNEQFF TGCGCCAGCAGCCAAGATCGGACATCCTACAATGAGCAGTTCTTC
TRBD1 TRBJ2-5 15 TRBV2 . CASSPPGQSQETQYF TGTGCCAGCAGTCCTCCGGGACAGTCTCAAGAGACCCAGTACTTC
. TRBJ2-3 14 TRBV13 once CASSLGPRTDTQYF TGTGCCAGCAGCCTCGGGCCTCGCACAGATACGCAGTATTTT
. TRBJ1-2 14 TRBV25-1 . CASSELAGTYGYTF TGTGCCAGCAGTGAATTGGCAGGGACCTATGGCTACACCTTC
. TRBJ1-2 10 TRBV20-1 . CSANSNSNTF TGCAGTGCTAACTCAAACAGCAACACCTTC
TRBD1 TRBJ1-2 16 TRBV6-5 . CASSYPGTGGHGGYTF TGTGCCAGCAGTTACCCGGGGACAGGGGGTCATGGAGGCTACACCTTC
TRBD1 TRBJ2-7 14 TRBV30 . CAWRKWDRANEQYF TGTGCCTGGAGGAAATGGGACAGGGCGAACGAGCAGTACTTC
. TRBJ1-6 17 TRBV28 . CASSPGDGSSYNSPLHF TGTGCCAGCAGTCCCGGGGACGGGAGCTCCTATAATTCACCCCTCCACTTT
TRBD1 TRBJ2-3 16 TRBV5-1 . CASSRPTGDAADTQYF TGCGCCAGCAGCCGTCCGACAGGGGATGCGGCAGATACGCAGTATTTT
. TRBJ1-5 13 TRBV2 . CASSEGVDQPQHF TGTGCCAGCAGTGAAGGGGTCGATCAGCCCCAGCATTTT
. TRBJ1-2 13 TRBV28 . CASDQQGDYGYTF TGTGCCAGCGATCAACAGGGAGACTATGGCTACACCTTC
TRBD2 TRBJ2-5 16 TRBV11-2 . CASSFGSRGGQETQYF TGTGCCAGCAGCTTTGGTTCACGGGGGGGCCAAGAGACCCAGTACTTC
. TRBJ1-2 12 TRBV5-5 once CASSLVTGGYTF TGTGCCAGCAGCTTAGTGACAGGCGGCTACACCTTC
TRBD1 TRBJ1-5 19 TRBV4-1 . CASSPYSGTGEIGNQPQHF TGCGCCAGCAGCCCATACTCCGGGACAGGGGAAATTGGCAATCAGCCCCAGCATTTT
. TRBJ1-2 13 TRBV5-6 . CASSPGLNYGYTF TGTGCCAGCAGCCCTGGGTTAAACTATGGCTACACCTTC
. TRBJ2-3 14 TRBV9 . CASKSDLNTDTQYF TGTGCCAGCAAATCGGACCTCAACACAGATACGCAGTATTTT
TRBD2 TRBJ2-7 15 TRBV5-1 . CASSWTSGTLYEQYF TGCGCCAGCAGCTGGACTAGCGGGACGCTCTACGAGCAGTACTTC
TRBD1 TRBJ1-6 15 TRBV2 many CASSGTGREDSPLHF TGTGCCAGCAGTGGGACAGGGCGAGAGGATTCACCCCTCCACTTT
. TRBJ1-5 15 TRBV27 . CASSSRTLSNQPQHF TGTGCCAGCAGTTCCCGGACCCTTAGCAATCAGCCCCAGCATTTT
. TRBJ2-5 14 TRBV4-2 . CASSQDLAQETQYF TGTGCCAGCAGCCAAGATTTGGCCCAAGAGACCCAGTACTTC
TRBD1 TRBJ1-1 15 TRBV15 . CATSIRQGANTEAFF TGTGCCACCAGCATTCGACAGGGGGCGAACACTGAAGCTTTCTTT
. TRBJ1-1 10 TRBV2 . CARGGPEAFF TGTGCCAGAGGGGGGCCGGAGGCTTTCTTT
. TRBJ1-1 15 TRBV28 . CASSPPEGMNTEAFF TGTGCCAGCAGTCCCCCGGAGGGGATGAACACTGAAGCTTTCTTT
. TRBJ2-7 13 TRBV6-6 . CASSYYPPYEQYF TGTGCCAGCAGTTATTACCCCCCCTACGAGCAGTACTTC
. TRBJ2-2 14 TRBV14 . CASRPQTNTGELFF TGTGCCAGCAGACCACAGACGAACACCGGGGAGCTGTTTTTT
TRBD1 TRBJ2-2 14 TRBV9 . CASSARTGTGELFF TGTGCCAGCAGCGCTCGGACAGGCACCGGGGAGCTGTTTTTT
TRBD2 TRBJ2-1 16 TRBV7-8 . CASSLARLAGNNEQFF TGTGCCAGCAGCTTAGCAAGGCTAGCGGGGAACAATGAGCAGTTCTTC
. TRBJ2-3 16 TRBV7-3 . CASSLTLGGSTDTQYF TGTGCCAGCAGCTTAACACTAGGAGGTAGCACAGATACGCAGTATTTT